The 23 T cell receptor beta chains in this list originate from one sample, sequenced in a study of blood T cell repertoires in COVID-19. Sequencing was performed with immunoSEQ multiplex PCR; in TCRdb, only in-frame clones are kept and a portion is missing. The data show 300,000 to 500,000 clones, roughly 90% seen once. The sample comprised PBMCs or T cells enriched from blood (not recorded which). The receptors stem from a woman aged 25 to 45 with acute COVID-19.

V is TRBV21-1 and J is TRBJ1-1. TRBV21-1 is tagged as a pseudogene. This CDR3 is 11 amino acids long. Here the CDR3 DNA reads TGTGCCAGCTCGGGTAACACTGAAGCTTTCTTT. This encodes CASSGNTEAFF.

The J gene is TRBJ2-7, the V gene TRBV4-2; 9 nucleotides match TRBD1. There are 15 residues in the CDR3. J was trimmed by 7 bases and V by 3 bases; bases with no gene match: 10. Per the germline V gene, CDR1 is LGHNA and CDR2 is YNFKEQ. The CDR3 coding sequence is TGTGCCAGCAGCCAGCCGGGACAGGGTGGTAAGGAGCAGTACTTC. Encoded protein: CASSQPGQGGKEQYF.

The chain joins TRBV7-2 to TRBJ2-3; 7 nucleotides agree with TRBD2. The V and J ends lost 8 bases and 3 bases, in that order; junction bases with no gene match: 8. Germline assignment: CDR1 SGHTA and CDR2 FQGNSA. The CDR3 runs to 14 residues. The CDR3 loop is CASVPQRDTDTQYF. The CDR3 DNA reads TGTGCCAGCGTTCCTCAGCGGGATACAGATACGCAGTATTTT.

The gene calls are TRBV27 and TRBJ2-3; TRBD1 agrees at 9 bases. Germline CDR1 is MNHEY and CDR2 is SMNVEV (reference sequence). V lost 5 bases and J lost 2; bases outside the gene matches: 8. CDR3 size: 16 residues. The CDR3 loop reads CASSVIGTGFTDTQYF. DNA of the CDR3: TGTGCCAGCAGTGTTATCGGGACAGGGTTCACAGATACGCAGTATTTT.

In the case of this clone: The identical CDR3 is also encoded by other nucleotide sequences in the sample. The V call is TRBV18, the J call TRBJ1-4; D is uncertain. The germline V and J ends were trimmed by 2 bases and 8 bases, with 9 bases remaining between them. The CDR3 has 13 residues. Germline CDR1 reads KGHSH; CDR2 reads LQKENI. CDR3 protein: CASSPGRGEKLFF. The CDR3 coding sequence is TGTGCCAGCTCACCAGGGAGAGGCGAAAAACTGTTTTTT. The full variable domain, with the rest looked up from reference TRBV18 and TRBJ1-4, is NAGVMQNPRHLVRRRGQEARLRCSPMKGHSHVYWYRQLPEEGLKFMVYLQKENIIDESGMPKERFSAEFPKEGPSILRIQQVVRGDSAAYFCASSPGRGEKLFFGSGTQLSVL.

J is TRBJ2-3 and V is TRBV12-5, with TRBD1 matching 7 bases. The germline CDR1 and CDR2 sequences are LGHNT and FRNRAP. This CDR3 is built from 14 residues. The trim removed 9 bases at V and 3 bases at J, leaving 9 bases unmatched. CDR3 nucleotides: TGTGCTAGCGCGCTACAGGGGTCAACAGATACGCAGTATTTT. Translation: CASALQGSTDTQYF.

This chain uses TRBV19 with TRBJ2-2; D is ambiguous. Germline CDR1 LNHDA, CDR2 SQIVND (reference sequence). V was cut by 3 bases and J by 2 bases, with 13 bases left in between. The CDR3 contains 16 residues. The CDR3 bases are TGTGCCAGTAGTATTGCGGTCTCCCTTAACACCGGGGAGCTGTTTTTT. Its protein is CASSIAVSLNTGELFF.

This chain joins TRBV7-2 and TRBJ2-5, with a tentative D call TRBD1 (5 bases). Germline V gene lookup returns CDR1 SGHTA and CDR2 FQGNSA. The CDR3 has 14 amino acids. Trimming shortened V by 1 base and J by 3 bases, and 9 bases separated the two germline ends. This CDR3 is CASSLGVREETQYF. The CDR3 DNA reads TGTGCCAGCAGCTTAGGGGTCAGGGAAGAGACCCAGTACTTC. Filled out from reference TRBV7-2 and TRBJ2-5, the complete variable domain reads GAGVSQSPSNKVTEKGKDVELRCDPISGHTALYWYRQSLGQGLEFLIYFQGNSAPDKSGLPSDRFSAERTGGSVSTLTIQRTQQEDSAVYLCASSLGVREETQYFGPGTRLLVL.

This rearrangement joins TRBV5-1 to TRBJ1-2; D is unresolved. Trimming removed 4 bases from V and 1 base from J, with 11 bases in between. From germline, CDR1 is SGHRS and CDR2 YFSETQ. This CDR3 is 14 amino acids long. As DNA, the CDR3 is TGCGCCAGCAGCAACCCCGGGAGTAACTATGGCTACACCTTC. It codes for CASSNPGSNYGYTF.

The chain carries TRBV5-1 and TRBJ2-7, with D possibly being TRBD2 (6 bases). The CDR3 length is 13 residues. CDR1 and CDR2 (germline): SGHRS, YFSETQ. V was pared by 4 bases and J by 2 bases, with 10 bases between. The CDR3: CASSGGTPYEQYF. CDR3 sequence (DNA): TGCGCCAGCAGCGGCGGGACGCCCTACGAGCAGTACTTC.

This clone was observed many times. J is TRBJ2-6 and V is TRBV6-1; D unclear. V was clipped by 3 bases and J by 2 bases, with 8 bases between them. From germline, CDR1 is MNHNS and CDR2 SASEGT. The length of the CDR3 is 15 residues. The CDR3: CASSDRETGANVLTF. The CDR3 bases are TGTGCCAGCAGTGATCGAGAAACTGGGGCCAACGTCCTGACTTTC.

This chain joins TRBV7-9 and TRBJ2-1; no definite D call. This CDR3 has 13 amino acids. Per germline, CDR1 SEHNR and CDR2 FQNEAQ (reference sequence). The ends were cut back, 7 bases at V and 4 bases at J, with 11 bases in the middle. CDR3 region: CASTPPLYNEQFF. The CDR3, as DNA: TGTGCCAGCACCCCCCCGTTGTACAATGAGCAGTTCTTC.

The V gene is TRBV5-1, the J gene TRBJ1-6; TRBD1 might be the D (5 bases). In germline, CDR1 is SGHRS, CDR2 YFSETQ. The ends were cut back, 5 bases at V and 0 bases at J, with 18 bases in the middle. The CDR3 spans 18 residues. The CDR3 DNA is TGCGCCAGCAGGGCCCCGACCCCAGGGAACTCCTATAATTCACCCCTCCACTTT. Encoded protein: CASRAPTPGNSYNSPLHF.

Turning to this clone: This sample includes further DNA sequences coding for the same CDR3. The chain has TRBV24-1 and TRBJ1-2; 9 positions agree with TRBD1. Trimming removed 3 bases from V and 5 bases from J; junction bases left unmatched: 6. Germline V gene data show CDR1 as KGHDR and CDR2 as SFDVKD. The CDR3 is made up of 15 amino acids. The CDR3 DNA follows: TGTGCCACCAGTGATCCCGGGACAGGGATTTATGGCTACACCTTC. This gives the protein CATSDPGTGIYGYTF.

This chain connects TRBV29-1 to TRBJ2-7, with 7 bases aligning to TRBD1. The CDR3 loop spans 12 amino acids. Unmatched junction bases numbered 5, after V lost 3 bases and J lost 6 bases. The germline V gene encodes CDR1 SQVTM and CDR2 ANQGSEA. CDR3 DNA: TGCAGCGTTGAGCTGACAGGGCCCGAGCAGTACTTC. Its translation is CSVELTGPEQYF.

The chain combines TRBV29-1 with TRBJ1-1; D possibly corresponds to TRBD1 (5 bases). The CDR3 consists of 12 residues. Between the trimmed V and J ends, which lost 6 bases and 0 bases, there was a span of 8 bases. Germline CDR1 reads SQVTM; CDR2 reads ANQGSEA. The CDR3 spells CSVGLLNTEAFF. CDR3 nucleotide sequence: TGCAGCGTGGGACTCTTGAACACTGAAGCTTTCTTT. The entire variable domain, with the rest obtained from reference TRBV29-1 and TRBJ1-1, is as follows: SAVISQKPSRDICQRGTSLTIQCQVDSQVTMMFWYRQQPGQSLTLIATANQGSEATYESGFVIDKFPISRPNLTFSTLTVSNMSPEDSSIYLCSVGLLNTEAFFGQGTRLTVV.

The table lists this clone with a count of one. The chain recombines TRBV27 with TRBJ2-7, with TRBD2 identical over 8 bases. The CDR3 is made up of 15 amino acids. Germline CDR1 and CDR2: MNHEY and SMNVEV (reference sequence). J gave up 0 bases and V 10 bases, and 11 bases lay outside the gene matches. CDR3 residues: CATRLSGGGSYEQYF. Written as DNA, the CDR3 is TGTGCCACCCGTCTCTCGGGGGGGGGCTCCTACGAGCAGTACTTC.

The sample holds a few counts of this clone. This chain joins TRBV6-5 and TRBJ2-3; 9 positions match TRBD1. Per the germline V gene, CDR1 is MNHEY and CDR2 is SVGAGI. Trimming removed 8 bases from V and 1 base from J; junction bases left unmatched: 4. The length of the CDR3 is 14 residues. The CDR3 DNA sequence: TGTGCCAGCGCGGGACAGGGTGGCACAGATACGCAGTATTTT. Its protein product is CASAGQGGTDTQYF.

The J gene is TRBJ1-4, the V gene TRBV7-2; D possibly corresponds to TRBD1 (6 bases). The CDR3 runs 19 residues. The germline V gene encodes CDR1 SGHTA and CDR2 FQGNSA. V shed 1 base and J shed 2 bases, with 20 bases lying between them. DNA for the CDR3: TGTGCCAGCAGCTTAGGGGCAGGGGATAGATTCGGGACTAATGAAAAACTGTTTTTT. Encoded protein: CASSLGAGDRFGTNEKLFF. Full variable domain (missing parts from reference TRBV7-2 and TRBJ1-4): GAGVSQSPSNKVTEKGKDVELRCDPISGHTALYWYRQSLGQGLEFLIYFQGNSAPDKSGLPSDRFSAERTGGSVSTLTIQRTQQEDSAVYLCASSLGAGDRFGTNEKLFFGSGTQLSVL.

This clone was observed at least ten times. This sequence joins TRBV10-1 and TRBJ1-2; the D is unclear. The CDR3 sequence is 13 residues long. CDR1 WNHNN and CDR2 SYGVQD come from the germline V gene (reference sequence). V gave up 3 bases and J gave up 1 base, with 6 bases separating them. In DNA, the CDR3 is TGCGCCAGCAGTGAACACAGTAACTATGGCTACACCTTC. Its protein is CASSEHSNYGYTF.

DNA for the CDR3: TGCGCCAGCAGCTTCCAGGGGAGAGCTTTCTTT. It encodes CASSFQGRAFF. The chain employs TRBV5-1 and TRBJ1-1; D is possibly TRBD1 (6 bases). V was trimmed by 2 bases and J by 10 bases, leaving 9 bases between them. CDR3 length: 11 residues. The germline CDR1 and CDR2 sequences are SGHRS and YFSETQ.

This rearrangement joins TRBV7-2 to TRBJ2-7; a possible D gene is TRBD2 (6 bases). This CDR3 is built from 13 residues. Germline values: CDR1 SGHTA, CDR2 FQGNSA. The ends were cut back, 8 bases at V and 3 bases at J, with 14 bases in the middle. CDR3 coding DNA: TGTGCCAGCGCCGCGGGACTCCACTACGAGCAGTACTTC. Translation gives CASAAGLHYEQYF.

The gene calls are TRBV10-1 and TRBJ2-2, with D possibly matching TRBD1 (5 bases). In germline, CDR1 is WNHNN, CDR2 SYGVQD (reference sequence). The CDR3 is 17 amino acids. The ends were cut back, 3 bases at V and 3 bases at J, with 17 bases in the middle. The CDR3 DNA sequence: TGCGCCAGCAGTGATCAATTTTACAGGCGTGACACCGGGGAGCTGTTTTTT. Protein product: CASSDQFYRRDTGELFF.